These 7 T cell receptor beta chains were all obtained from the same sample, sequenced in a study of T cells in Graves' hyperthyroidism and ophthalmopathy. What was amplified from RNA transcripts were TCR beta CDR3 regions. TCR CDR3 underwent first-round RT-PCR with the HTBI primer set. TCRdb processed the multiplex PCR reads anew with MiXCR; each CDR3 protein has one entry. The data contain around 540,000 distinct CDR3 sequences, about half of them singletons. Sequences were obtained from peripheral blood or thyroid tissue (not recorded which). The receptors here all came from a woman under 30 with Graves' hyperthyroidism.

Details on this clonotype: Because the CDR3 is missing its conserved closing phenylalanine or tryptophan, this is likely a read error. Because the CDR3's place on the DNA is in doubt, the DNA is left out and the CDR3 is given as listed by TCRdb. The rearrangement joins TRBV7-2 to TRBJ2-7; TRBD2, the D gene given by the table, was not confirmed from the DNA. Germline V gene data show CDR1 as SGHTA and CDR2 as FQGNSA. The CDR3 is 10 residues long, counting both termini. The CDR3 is CASSFGGEST.

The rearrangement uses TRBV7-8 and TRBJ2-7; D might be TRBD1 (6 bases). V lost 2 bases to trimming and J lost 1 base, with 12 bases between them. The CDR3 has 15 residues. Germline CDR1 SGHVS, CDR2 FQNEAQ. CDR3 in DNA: TGTGCCAGCAGCTTAAGTGGGGGCCTTTCCTACGAGCAGTACTTC. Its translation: CASSLSGGLSYEQYF.

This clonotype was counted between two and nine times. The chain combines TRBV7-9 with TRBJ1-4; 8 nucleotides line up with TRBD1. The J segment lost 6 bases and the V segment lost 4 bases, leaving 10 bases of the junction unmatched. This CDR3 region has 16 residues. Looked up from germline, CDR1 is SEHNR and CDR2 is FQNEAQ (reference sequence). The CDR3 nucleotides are TGTGCCAGCAGCTCCCAAGACAGGGGTGGGGATGAAAAACTGTTTTTT. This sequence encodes CASSSQDRGGDEKLFF.

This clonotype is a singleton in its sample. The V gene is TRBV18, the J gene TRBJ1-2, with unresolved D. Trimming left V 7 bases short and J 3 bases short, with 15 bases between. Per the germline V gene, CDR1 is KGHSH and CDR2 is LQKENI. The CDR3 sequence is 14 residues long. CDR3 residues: CASLGSSYDYGYTF. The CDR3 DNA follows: TGTGCCAGCTTGGGATCTTCTTACGACTATGGCTACACCTTC.

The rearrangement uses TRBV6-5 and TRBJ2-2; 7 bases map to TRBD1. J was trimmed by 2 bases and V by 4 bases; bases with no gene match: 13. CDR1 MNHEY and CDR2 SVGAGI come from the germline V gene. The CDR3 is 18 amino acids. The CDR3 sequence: CASSSPYRTGVNTGELFF. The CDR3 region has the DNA TGTGCCAGCAGTTCCCCCTATCGGACAGGAGTAAACACCGGGGAGCTGTTTTTT.

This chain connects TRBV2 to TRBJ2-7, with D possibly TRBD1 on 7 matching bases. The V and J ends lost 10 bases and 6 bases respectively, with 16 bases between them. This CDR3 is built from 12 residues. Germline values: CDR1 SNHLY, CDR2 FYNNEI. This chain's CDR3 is CAIQGRSAEQYF. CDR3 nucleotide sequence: TGTGCCATACAGGGGAGGTCGGCCGAGCAGTACTTC.

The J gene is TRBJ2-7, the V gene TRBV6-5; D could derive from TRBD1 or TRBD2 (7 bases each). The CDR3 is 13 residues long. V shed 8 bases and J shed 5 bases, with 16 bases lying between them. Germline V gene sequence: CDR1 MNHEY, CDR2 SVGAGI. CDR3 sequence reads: CASVRAGGDEQYF. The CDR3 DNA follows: TGTGCCAGCGTTAGGGCAGGGGGGGACGAGCAGTACTTC.